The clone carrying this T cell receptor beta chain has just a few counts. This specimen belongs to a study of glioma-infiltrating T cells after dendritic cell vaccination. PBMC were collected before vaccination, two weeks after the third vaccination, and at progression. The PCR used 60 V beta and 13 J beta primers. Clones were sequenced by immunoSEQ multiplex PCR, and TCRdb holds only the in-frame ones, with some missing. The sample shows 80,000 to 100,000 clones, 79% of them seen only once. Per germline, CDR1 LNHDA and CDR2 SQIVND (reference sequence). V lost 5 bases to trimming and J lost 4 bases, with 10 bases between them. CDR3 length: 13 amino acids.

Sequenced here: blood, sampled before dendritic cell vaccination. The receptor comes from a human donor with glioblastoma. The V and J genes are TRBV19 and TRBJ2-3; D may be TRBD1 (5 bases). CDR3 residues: CASSSQGPDTQYF. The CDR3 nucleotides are TGTGCCAGTAGTTCCCAGGGCCCAGATACGCAGTATTTT.